The 21 T cell receptor beta chains below were found in one sample sequenced in a study of identical twins. TCRdb reprocessed the 5' RACE reads with MiXCR, giving one entry per CDR3 protein. This sample has hundreds of thousands of distinct CDR3 sequences, with about 20% found just once. This same sample was also taken into another study, of T cells expressing NK-cell markers.

The sample was PBMCs. The origin of the receptors is a woman between 18 and 30 years old in good health.

CDR3 sequence (DNA): TGTGCCAGCAGCTTAGCTGGCGGGGGTACCTCCTACGAGCAGTACTTC. It codes for CASSLAGGGTSYEQYF. The V call is TRBV7-2, the J call TRBJ2-7; 7 positions agree with TRBD2. CDR1 and CDR2 (germline): SGHTA, FQGNSA. This CDR3 comprises 16 residues. Trimming at V came to 0 bases and at J to 0 bases, leaving 5 bases not matched to a gene.

This clonotype was detected a few times. The chain uses TRBV7-3 and TRBJ2-1, with D perhaps given as TRBD1 or TRBD2 (5 bases each). The V end lost 5 bases, the J end lost 11 bases, and 19 bases lay between the germline ends. CDR1 and CDR2 from the germline V gene are SGHTA and FQGTGA. The length of the CDR3 is 14 residues. The CDR3 reads CASSGTDILGQQFF. In DNA form, the CDR3 reads TGTGCCAGCAGCGGGACGGACATTCTTGGACAGCAGTTCTTC.

This rearrangement joins TRBV6-4 to TRBJ2-5; 13 bases match TRBD2. CDR3 length: 14 amino acids. Germline V gene data show CDR1 as MRHNA and CDR2 as SNTAGT. V lost 9 bases and J lost 3; bases outside the gene matches: 4. In DNA form, the CDR3 reads TGTGCCAGGAGCGGACTAGCGGGAGAAGAGACCCAGTACTTC. Translation gives CARSGLAGEETQYF.

The gene calls are TRBV12-3 or TRBV12-4 and TRBJ2-1, with 14 nucleotides matching TRBD2. CDR3 size: 14 residues. V lost 6 bases and J lost 14; bases outside the gene matches: 9. CDR3 coding DNA: TGTGCCAGCAGCCCCCAAGGACTAGCGGGGGGAGAGTTCTTC. Protein sequence: CASSPQGLAGGEFF.

This rearrangement joins TRBV6-1 to TRBJ2-7, with 10 bases identical to TRBD2. Losses at the gene ends were 5 bases for V and 2 bases for J; bases not matched to a gene: 6. The CDR3 spans 15 residues. The V gene's germline CDR1 is MNHNS and CDR2 SASEGT. The CDR3 nucleotides are TGTGCCAGCAGTAAGCTAGCGGGGGCGGCCTACGAGCAGTACTTC. Protein product: CASSKLAGAAYEQYF.

This clonotype was recorded a few times. This chain uses TRBV6-5 with TRBJ1-2, with TRBD1 matching 11 bases. Trimming at V came to 0 bases and at J to 5 bases, leaving 5 bases not matched to a gene. There are 16 residues in the CDR3. From germline, CDR1 is MNHEY and CDR2 SVGAGI. CDR3 in amino acids: CASSYSRTGGSYGYTF. The CDR3 DNA reads as TGTGCCAGCAGTTACTCACGGACAGGGGGCAGTTATGGCTACACCTTC.

This clonotype has only a few counts. The CDR3, as DNA: TGTGCCAGCAGTTTAGCGGGACAGGGGGTTATTCAGCCCCAGCATTTT. Translating gives CASSLAGQGVIQPQHF. This sequence joins TRBV12-3 or TRBV12-4 and TRBJ1-5; TRBD1 matches at 11 bases. The CDR3 loop spans 16 amino acids. The junction had 4 bases not matched to a gene; V was cut back by 0 bases and J by 6 bases.

This clonotype appeared a single time. This rearrangement joins TRBV5-1 to TRBJ1-3; tentative D call: TRBD1 (5 bases). Germline V gene lookup returns CDR1 SGHRS and CDR2 YFSETQ. V gave up 5 bases and J gave up 0 bases, with 12 bases separating them. The CDR3 runs 15 residues. CDR3 DNA: TGCGCCAGCAGATTAGGGGTTCTCTCTGGAAACACCATATATTTT. Translation: CASRLGVLSGNTIYF.

The J gene is TRBJ2-2, the V gene TRBV20-1; perhaps TRBD1 as D (8 bases). The V gene lost 7 bases and the J gene lost 3 bases, with 18 bases spanning the gap. The germline V gene has CDR1 DFQATT and CDR2 SNEGSKA (reference sequence). This CDR3 is built from 15 residues. The DNA of the CDR3 is TGCAGTGTGGCCCGACAGGGGAGGGACACCGGGGAGCTGTTTTTT. Translated, it gives CSVARQGRDTGELFF.

This rearrangement joins TRBV4-2 to TRBJ2-1; D gene ambiguous. V was shortened by 0 bases and J by 5 bases, with 8 bases between the two germline ends. Germline assignment: CDR1 LGHNA and CDR2 YNFKEQ. The CDR3 totals 14 residues. The CDR3 DNA sequence: TGTGCCAGCAGCCAAGAACCCACTAACAATGAGCAGTTCTTC. This translates into CASSQEPTNNEQFF.

This clonotype was found a few times. The chain combines TRBV5-1 with TRBJ2-1; 8 bases match TRBD2. Germline V CDR1 and CDR2: SGHRS, YFSETQ. The length of the CDR3 is 15 residues. V gave up 0 bases and J gave up 7 bases; unmatched junction bases: 6. The CDR3 DNA sequence: TGCGCCAGCAGCTTGGTGAGACTAGCGCGGAATGAGCAGTTCTTC. Encoded protein: CASSLVRLARNEQFF.

This clonotype was recorded a few times. The chain is built from TRBV10-3 and TRBJ2-3, with D possibly being TRBD2 (5 bases). The V end was cut by 3 bases, the J end by 1 base, with 8 bases between. Germline V gene sequence: CDR1 ENHRY, CDR2 SYGVKD. The CDR3 consists of 14 residues. CDR3 amino acids: CAISDGKGTDTQYF. The CDR3 nucleotides are TGTGCCATCAGTGACGGGAAGGGCACAGATACGCAGTATTTT.

The chain has TRBV5-1 and TRBJ2-1, with D possibly called TRBD1 or TRBD2 (5 bases each). Germline CDR1 SGHRS, CDR2 YFSETQ. Trimming removed 4 bases from V and 4 bases from J, with 24 bases in between. This CDR3 region has 18 residues. This CDR3 is CASSLAGGGRASYNEQFF. CDR3 nucleotide sequence: TGCGCCAGCAGCCTGGCTGGAGGCGGCAGGGCATCTTACAATGAGCAGTTCTTC.

Notes on this clonotype: A read error may explain this, as a much larger clone is one base away. The J gene is TRBJ2-7, the V gene TRBV25-1; 7 positions agree with TRBD1. This CDR3 contains 11 residues. After removal of 6 bases from V and 5 bases from J, the junction contained 1 base not matched to a gene. CDR1 is MGHDK and CDR2 is SYGVNS in the germline V gene. CDR3 residues: CASRQGNEQYF. Written as DNA, the CDR3 is TGTGCCAGCAGACAGGGGAACGAGCAGTACTTC.

This clonotype was found a few times. The chain employs TRBV6-5 and TRBJ2-1; D might be TRBD1 (6 bases). Per the germline V gene, CDR1 is MNHEY and CDR2 is SVGAGI. Trimming removed 0 bases from V and 3 bases from J, with 12 bases in between. There are 16 residues in the CDR3. The CDR3: CASSYSGGLSYNEQFF. The CDR3 DNA is TGTGCCAGCAGTTACTCAGGGGGTCTCAGCTACAATGAGCAGTTCTTC.

The V call is TRBV20-1, the J call TRBJ2-7; 7 nucleotides agree with TRBD1. The junction had 6 bases not matched to a gene; V was cut back by 7 bases and J by 0 bases. The germline CDR1 and CDR2 sequences are DFQATT and SNEGSKA (reference sequence). The CDR3 consists of 13 residues. CDR3 amino acids: CSVSTGLSYEQYF. In DNA form, the CDR3 reads TGCAGTGTTTCGACAGGGCTCTCCTACGAGCAGTACTTC.

The genes are TRBV11-2 and TRBJ2-1; D may be TRBD2 (5 bases). V lost 1 base and J 8 bases, leaving 12 bases between the germline ends. There are 14 residues in the CDR3. CDR1 and CDR2 from the germline V gene are SGHAT and FQNNGV. CDR3 loop: CASSLGSLGDEQFF. The DNA for the CDR3 is TGTGCCAGCAGCTTAGGGTCATTGGGAGATGAGCAGTTCTTC.

This clonotype came up a few times. This chain uses TRBV7-2 with TRBJ2-2; 7 nucleotides agree with TRBD1. This CDR3 spans 17 amino acids. The V gene's germline CDR1 is SGHTA and CDR2 FQGNSA. V gave up 5 bases and J gave up 2 bases; unmatched junction bases: 11. CDR3 residues: CASSTPTGTVNTGELFF. CDR3 bases: TGTGCCAGCAGCACCCCAACCGGGACAGTTAACACCGGGGAGCTGTTTTTT.

This clonotype was seen only a few times. The V and J genes are TRBV29-1 and TRBJ2-5, with D maybe TRBD1 (5 bases). The CDR3 extends over 12 amino acids. CDR1 and CDR2 (germline): SQVTM, ANQGSEA. V was clipped by 7 bases and J by 2 bases, with 11 bases between them. CDR3 in DNA: TGCAGCGGCGAGACAGCACAAGAGACCCAGTACTTC. It translates to CSGETAQETQYF.

V usage is TRBV12-3 or TRBV12-4 and J usage is TRBJ1-1; no reliable D call. CDR3 length: 14 amino acids. The V end was cut by 3 bases, the J end by 6 bases, with 14 bases between. This CDR3 is CASSFTPEESEAFF. The CDR3 DNA reads TGTGCCAGCAGTTTCACCCCCGAAGAGTCTGAAGCTTTCTTT.

This clonotype was detected a few times. This chain connects TRBV29-1 to TRBJ2-6; unclear D gene. The CDR3 sequence is 15 residues long. The germline gives CDR1 SQVTM, CDR2 ANQGSEA. Trimming left V 3 bases short and J 4 bases short, with 13 bases between. This CDR3 is CSVEGSSKGANVLTF. CDR3 sequence (DNA): TGCAGCGTTGAGGGTAGTTCTAAAGGGGCCAACGTCCTGACTTTC.